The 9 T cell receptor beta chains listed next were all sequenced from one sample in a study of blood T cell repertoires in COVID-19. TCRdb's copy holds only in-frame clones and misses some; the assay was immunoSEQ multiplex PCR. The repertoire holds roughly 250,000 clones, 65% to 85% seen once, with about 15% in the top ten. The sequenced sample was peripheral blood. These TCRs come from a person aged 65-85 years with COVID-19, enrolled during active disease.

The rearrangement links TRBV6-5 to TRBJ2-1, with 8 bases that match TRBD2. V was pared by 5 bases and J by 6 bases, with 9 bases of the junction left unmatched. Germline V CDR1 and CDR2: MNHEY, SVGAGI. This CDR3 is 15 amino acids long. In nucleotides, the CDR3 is TGTGCCAGCAGTACCCCCGGACTAGCATCCAATGAGCAGTTCTTC. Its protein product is CASSTPGLASNEQFF.

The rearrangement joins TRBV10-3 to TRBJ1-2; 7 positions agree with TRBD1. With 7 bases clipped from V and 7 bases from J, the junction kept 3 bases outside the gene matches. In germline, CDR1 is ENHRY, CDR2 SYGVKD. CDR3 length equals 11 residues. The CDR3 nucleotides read TGTGCCATCACAGGGGGTGCTGGCTACACCTTC. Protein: CAITGGAGYTF.

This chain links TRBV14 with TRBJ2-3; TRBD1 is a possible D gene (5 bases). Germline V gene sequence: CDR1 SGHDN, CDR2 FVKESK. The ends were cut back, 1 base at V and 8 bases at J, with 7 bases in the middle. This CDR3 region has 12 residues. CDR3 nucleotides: TGTGCCAGCAGCCAAGTACAGGCTACGCAGTATTTT. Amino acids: CASSQVQATQYF.

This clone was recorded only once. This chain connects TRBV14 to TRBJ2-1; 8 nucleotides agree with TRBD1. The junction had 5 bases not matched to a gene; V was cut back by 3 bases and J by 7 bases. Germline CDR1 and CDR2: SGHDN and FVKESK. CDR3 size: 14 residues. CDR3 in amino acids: CASSHLRTGNEQFF. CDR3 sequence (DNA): TGTGCCAGCAGCCACTTAAGGACAGGGAATGAGCAGTTCTTC.

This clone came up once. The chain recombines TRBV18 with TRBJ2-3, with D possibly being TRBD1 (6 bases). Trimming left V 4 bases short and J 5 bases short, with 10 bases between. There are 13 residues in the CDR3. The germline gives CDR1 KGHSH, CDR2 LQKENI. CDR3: CASSLRGEDTQYF. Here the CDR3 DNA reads TGTGCCAGCTCACTCAGGGGCGAAGATACGCAGTATTTT.

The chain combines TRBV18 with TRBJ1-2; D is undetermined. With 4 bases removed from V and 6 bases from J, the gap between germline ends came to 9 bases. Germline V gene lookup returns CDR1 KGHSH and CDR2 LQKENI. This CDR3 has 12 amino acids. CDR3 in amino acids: CASSLPRDGYTF. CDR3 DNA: TGTGCCAGCTCACTCCCCCGGGATGGCTACACCTTC.

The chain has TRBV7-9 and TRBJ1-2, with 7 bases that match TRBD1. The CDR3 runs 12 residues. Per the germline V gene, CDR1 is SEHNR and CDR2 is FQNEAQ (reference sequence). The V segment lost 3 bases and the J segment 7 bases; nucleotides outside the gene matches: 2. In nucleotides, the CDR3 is TGTGCCAGCAGCTTGGCAGGGGGTGGCTACACCTTC. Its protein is CASSLAGGGYTF.

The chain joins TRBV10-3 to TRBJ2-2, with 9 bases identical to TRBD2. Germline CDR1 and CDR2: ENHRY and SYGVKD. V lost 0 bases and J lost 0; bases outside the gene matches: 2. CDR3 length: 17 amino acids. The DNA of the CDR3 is TGTGCCATCAGTGAGTCTAGCGGGGGCGCGAACACCGGGGAGCTGTTTTTT. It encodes CAISESSGGANTGELFF.

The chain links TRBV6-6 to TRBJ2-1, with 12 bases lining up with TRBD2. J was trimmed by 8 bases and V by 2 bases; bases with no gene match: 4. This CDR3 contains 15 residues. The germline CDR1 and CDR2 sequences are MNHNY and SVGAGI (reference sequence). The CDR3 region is CASSYPSGGADEQFF. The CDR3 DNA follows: TGTGCCAGCAGTTACCCTAGCGGGGGGGCCGATGAGCAGTTCTTC.